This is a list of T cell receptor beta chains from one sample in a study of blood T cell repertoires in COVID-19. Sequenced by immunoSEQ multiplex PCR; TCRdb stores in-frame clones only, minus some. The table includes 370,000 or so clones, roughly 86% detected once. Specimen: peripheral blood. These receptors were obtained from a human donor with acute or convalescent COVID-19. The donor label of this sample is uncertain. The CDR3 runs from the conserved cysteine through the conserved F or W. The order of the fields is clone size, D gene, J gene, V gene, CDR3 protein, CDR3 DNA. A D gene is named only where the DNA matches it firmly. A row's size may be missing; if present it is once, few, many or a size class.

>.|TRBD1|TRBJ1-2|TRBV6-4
CASSDPTGRAYGYTF
TGTGCCAGCAGTGACCCGACAGGGCGCGCCTATGGCTACACCTTC
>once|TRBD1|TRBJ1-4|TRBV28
CASSNHRGGEKLFF
TGTGCCAGCAGTAACCACAGGGGCGGGGAAAAACTGTTTTTT
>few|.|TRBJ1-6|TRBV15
CATSRDYGTRSPLHF
TGTGCCACCAGCAGAGATTATGGGACACGATCACCCCTCCACTTT
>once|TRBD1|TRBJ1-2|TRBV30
CAWSVRGTGGYGYTF
TGTGCCTGGAGTGTACGGGGGACAGGGGGGTATGGCTACACCTTC
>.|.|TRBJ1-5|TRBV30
CAWSGVSSNQPQHF
TGTGCCTGGAGTGGAGTTTCTAGCAATCAGCCCCAGCATTTT
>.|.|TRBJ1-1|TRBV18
CASSPAGGLNTEAFF
TGTGCCAGCTCACCGGCGGGGGGCTTGAACACTGAAGCTTTCTTT
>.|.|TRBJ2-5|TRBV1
CTSSHETRTGQYPETQYF
TGCACCAGCAGCCACGAGACCCGGACAGGACAATACCCGGAGACCCAGTACTTC
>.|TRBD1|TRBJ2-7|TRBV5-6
CASSPGTGTYEQYF
TGTGCCAGCAGCCCCGGGACAGGAACCTACGAGCAGTACTTC
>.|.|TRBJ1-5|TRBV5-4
CASSPGLGNQPQHF
TGTGCCAGCAGCCCTGGACTGGGCAATCAGCCCCAGCATTTT
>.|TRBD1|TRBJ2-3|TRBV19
CASRVGTVADTQYF
TGTGCCAGTAGGGTCGGGACAGTAGCAGATACGCAGTATTTT
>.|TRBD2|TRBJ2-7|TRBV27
CASSQRAGGPYEQYF
TGTGCCAGCAGTCAGAGAGCGGGAGGGCCCTACGAGCAGTACTTC